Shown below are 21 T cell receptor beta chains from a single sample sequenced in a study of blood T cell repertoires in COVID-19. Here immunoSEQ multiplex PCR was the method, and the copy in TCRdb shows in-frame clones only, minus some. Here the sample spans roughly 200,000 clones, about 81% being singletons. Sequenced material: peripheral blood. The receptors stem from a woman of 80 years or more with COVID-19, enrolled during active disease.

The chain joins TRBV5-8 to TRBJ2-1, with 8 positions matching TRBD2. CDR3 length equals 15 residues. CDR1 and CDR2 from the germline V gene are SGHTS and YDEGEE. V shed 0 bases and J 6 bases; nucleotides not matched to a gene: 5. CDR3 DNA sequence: TGTGCCAGCAGCTTGGCGGGGGGGCTTCTCAATGAGCAGTTCTTC. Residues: CASSLAGGLLNEQFF.

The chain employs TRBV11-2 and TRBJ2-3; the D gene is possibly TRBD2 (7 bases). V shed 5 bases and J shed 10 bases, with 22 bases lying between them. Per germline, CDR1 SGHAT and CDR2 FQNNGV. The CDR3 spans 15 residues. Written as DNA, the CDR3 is TGTGCCAGCAGCAGTTCTGGGGGGGGCGACCCCTCGCAGTATTTT. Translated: CASSSSGGGDPSQYF.

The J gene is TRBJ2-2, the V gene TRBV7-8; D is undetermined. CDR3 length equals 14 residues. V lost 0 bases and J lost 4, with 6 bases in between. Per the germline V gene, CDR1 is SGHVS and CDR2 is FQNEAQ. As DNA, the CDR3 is TGTGCCAGCAGCTTAGCCGTTTTCACCGGGGAGCTGTTTTTT. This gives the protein CASSLAVFTGELFF.

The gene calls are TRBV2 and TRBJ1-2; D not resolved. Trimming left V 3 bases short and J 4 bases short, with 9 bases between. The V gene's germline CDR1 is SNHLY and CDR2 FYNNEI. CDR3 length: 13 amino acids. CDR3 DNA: TGTGCCAGCAGTGATAGAGGTCTCTATGGCTACACCTTC. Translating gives CASSDRGLYGYTF.

CDR3 nucleotide sequence: TGTGCCAGCAGTTTAAGACTACGAGAGACCCAGTACTTC. The encoded protein is CASSLRLRETQYF. The V gene is TRBV27, the J gene TRBJ2-5, with D tentatively TRBD2 (5 bases). From germline, CDR1 is MNHEY and CDR2 SMNVEV (reference sequence). V gave up 2 bases and J gave up 4 bases, with 8 bases separating them. This CDR3 contains 13 residues.

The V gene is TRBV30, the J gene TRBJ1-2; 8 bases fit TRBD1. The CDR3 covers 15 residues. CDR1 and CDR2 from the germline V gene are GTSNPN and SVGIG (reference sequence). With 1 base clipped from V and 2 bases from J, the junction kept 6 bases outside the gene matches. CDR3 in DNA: TGTGCCTGGAGTGAAACAGGGGGAGTCAACTATGGCTACACCTTC. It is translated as CAWSETGGVNYGYTF.

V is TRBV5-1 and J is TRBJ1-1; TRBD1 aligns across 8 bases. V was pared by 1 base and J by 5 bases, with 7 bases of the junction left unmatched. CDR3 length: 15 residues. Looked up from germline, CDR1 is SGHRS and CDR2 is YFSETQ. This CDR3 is CASSLNTDRGTEAFF. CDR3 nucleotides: TGCGCCAGCAGCTTGAATACAGACAGGGGAACTGAAGCTTTCTTT.

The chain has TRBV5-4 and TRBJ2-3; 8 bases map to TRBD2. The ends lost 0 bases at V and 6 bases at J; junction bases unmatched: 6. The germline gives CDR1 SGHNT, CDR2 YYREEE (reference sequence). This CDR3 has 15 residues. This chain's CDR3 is CASSLAGGLGDTQYF. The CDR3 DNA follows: TGTGCCAGCAGCTTGGCGGGGGGGTTGGGGGATACGCAGTATTTT.

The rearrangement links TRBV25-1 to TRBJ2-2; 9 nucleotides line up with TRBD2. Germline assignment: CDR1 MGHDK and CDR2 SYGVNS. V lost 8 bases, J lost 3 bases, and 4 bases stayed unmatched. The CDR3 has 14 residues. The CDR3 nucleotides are TGTGCCAGCGTAGCGGGGGACTACACCGGGGAGCTGTTTTTT. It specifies CASVAGDYTGELFF.

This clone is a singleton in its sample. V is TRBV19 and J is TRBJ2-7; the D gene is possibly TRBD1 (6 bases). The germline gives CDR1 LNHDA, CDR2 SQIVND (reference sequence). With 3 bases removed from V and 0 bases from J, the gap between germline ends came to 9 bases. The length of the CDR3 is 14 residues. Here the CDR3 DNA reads TGTGCCAGTAGTATTTCGACAGGCTCCTACGAGCAGTACTTC. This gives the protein CASSISTGSYEQYF.

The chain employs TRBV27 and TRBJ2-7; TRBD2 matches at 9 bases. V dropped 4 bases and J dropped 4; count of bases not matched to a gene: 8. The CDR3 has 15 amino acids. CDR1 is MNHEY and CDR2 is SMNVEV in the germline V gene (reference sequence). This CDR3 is CASSSSGTSRYEQYF. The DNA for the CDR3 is TGTGCCAGCAGTTCCTCCGGGACTAGCAGGTACGAGCAGTACTTC.

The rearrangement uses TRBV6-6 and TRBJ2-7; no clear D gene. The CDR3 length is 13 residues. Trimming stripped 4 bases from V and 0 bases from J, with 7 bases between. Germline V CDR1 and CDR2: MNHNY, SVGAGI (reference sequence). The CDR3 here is CASSSPVSYEQYF. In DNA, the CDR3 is TGTGCCAGCAGTTCCCCAGTCTCCTACGAGCAGTACTTC.

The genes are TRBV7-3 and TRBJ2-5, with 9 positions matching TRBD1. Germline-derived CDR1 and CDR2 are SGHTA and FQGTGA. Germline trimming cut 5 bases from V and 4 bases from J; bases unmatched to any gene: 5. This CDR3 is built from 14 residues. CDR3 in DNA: TGTGCCAGCAGCCGGACAGGGGTAGGAGAGACCCAGTACTTC. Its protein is CASSRTGVGETQYF. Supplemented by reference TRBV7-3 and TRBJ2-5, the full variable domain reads GAGVSQTPSNKVTEKGKYVELRCDPISGHTALYWYRQSLGQGPEFLIYFQGTGAADDSGLPNDRFFAVRPEGSVSTLKIQRTERGDSAVYLCASSRTGVGETQYFGPGTRLLVL.

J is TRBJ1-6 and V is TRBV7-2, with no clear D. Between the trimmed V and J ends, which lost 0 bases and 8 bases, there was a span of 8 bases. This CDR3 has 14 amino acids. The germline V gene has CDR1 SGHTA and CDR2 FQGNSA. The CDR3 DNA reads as TGTGCCAGCAGCTTAGCAGCCTCCGATTCACCCCTCCACTTT. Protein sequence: CASSLAASDSPLHF.

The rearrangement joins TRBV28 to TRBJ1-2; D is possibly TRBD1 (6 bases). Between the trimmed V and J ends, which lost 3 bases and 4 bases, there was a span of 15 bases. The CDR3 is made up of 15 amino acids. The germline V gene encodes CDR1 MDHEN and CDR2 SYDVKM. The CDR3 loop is CASSLGAGQLYGYTF. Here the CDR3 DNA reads TGTGCCAGCAGTTTGGGGGCAGGCCAACTCTATGGCTACACCTTC.

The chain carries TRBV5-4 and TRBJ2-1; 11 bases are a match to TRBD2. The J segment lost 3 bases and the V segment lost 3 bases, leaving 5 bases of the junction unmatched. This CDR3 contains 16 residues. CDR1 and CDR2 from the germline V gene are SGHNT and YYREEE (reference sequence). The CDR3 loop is CASSSGLAGIYNEQFF. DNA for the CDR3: TGTGCCAGCAGCTCCGGACTAGCGGGTATCTACAATGAGCAGTTCTTC.

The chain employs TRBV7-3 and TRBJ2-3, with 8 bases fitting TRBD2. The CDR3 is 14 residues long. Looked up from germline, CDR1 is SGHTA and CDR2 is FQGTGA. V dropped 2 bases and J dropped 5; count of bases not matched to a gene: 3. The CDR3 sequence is CASSLGLARDTQYF. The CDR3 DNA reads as TGTGCCAGCAGCTTAGGACTAGCTAGAGATACGCAGTATTTT. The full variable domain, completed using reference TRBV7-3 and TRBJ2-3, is GAGVSQTPSNKVTEKGKYVELRCDPISGHTALYWYRQSLGQGPEFLIYFQGTGAADDSGLPNDRFFAVRPEGSVSTLKIQRTERGDSAVYLCASSLGLARDTQYFGPGTRLTVL.

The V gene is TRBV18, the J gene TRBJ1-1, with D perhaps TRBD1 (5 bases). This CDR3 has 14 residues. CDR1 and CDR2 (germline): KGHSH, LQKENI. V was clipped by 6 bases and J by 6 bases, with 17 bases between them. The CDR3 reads CASSLLDRSAEAFF. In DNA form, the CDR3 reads TGTGCCAGCTCGCTCTTAGACAGATCCGCTGAAGCTTTCTTT.

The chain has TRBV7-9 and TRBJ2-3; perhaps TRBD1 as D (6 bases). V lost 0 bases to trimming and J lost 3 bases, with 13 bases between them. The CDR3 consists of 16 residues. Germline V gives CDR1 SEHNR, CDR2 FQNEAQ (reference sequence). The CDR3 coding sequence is TGTGCCAGCAGCTTAGCGGGGGCCCGGTCTACAGATACGCAGTATTTT. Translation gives CASSLAGARSTDTQYF.

CDR3 nucleotides: TGCGCCAGCAGCCAAAACCCAGGAGGTGCATCTTCCACGCAGTATTTT. This translates into CASSQNPGGASSTQYF. V gene TRBV4-3 combines with J gene TRBJ2-3, with D perhaps matching TRBD2 (5 bases). With 2 bases removed from V and 9 bases from J, the gap between germline ends came to 21 bases. The CDR3 is 16 amino acids. Germline CDR1 LGHNA, CDR2 YSLEER.

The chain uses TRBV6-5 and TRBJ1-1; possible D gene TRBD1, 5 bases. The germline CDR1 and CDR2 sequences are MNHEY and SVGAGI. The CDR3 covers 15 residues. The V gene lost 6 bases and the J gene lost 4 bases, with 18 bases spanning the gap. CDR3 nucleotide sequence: TGTGCCAGCAGCCCCCCGTCAGGGCGGGGCACTGAAGCTTTCTTT. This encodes CASSPPSGRGTEAFF.